This T cell receptor beta chain was captured in a study of blood T cell repertoires in COVID-19. Study details: The samples span acute and convalescent COVID-19 from the United States, Italy and Spain.

The protocol was immunoSEQ multiplex PCR, while the TCRdb copy is restricted to in-frame clones and leaves out a portion. Among over 120,000 clones listed, just under 85% were seen once. V dropped 2 bases and J dropped 9 bases, with 11 bases sitting between them. Germline CDR1 LGHDT, CDR2 YNNKEL (reference sequence). The CDR3 is 14 amino acids. The genes are TRBV3-1 (or the pseudogene TRBV3-2) and TRBJ1-6, with D possibly matching TRBD1 (5 bases). This clonotype was sampled from an elderly woman with acute or convalescent COVID-19. The sequenced sample consisted of peripheral blood. Here the CDR3 reads CASSQYLDTSPLHF. The CDR3 DNA sequence: TGTGCCAGCAGCCAATATCTGGACACTTCACCCCTCCACTTT.